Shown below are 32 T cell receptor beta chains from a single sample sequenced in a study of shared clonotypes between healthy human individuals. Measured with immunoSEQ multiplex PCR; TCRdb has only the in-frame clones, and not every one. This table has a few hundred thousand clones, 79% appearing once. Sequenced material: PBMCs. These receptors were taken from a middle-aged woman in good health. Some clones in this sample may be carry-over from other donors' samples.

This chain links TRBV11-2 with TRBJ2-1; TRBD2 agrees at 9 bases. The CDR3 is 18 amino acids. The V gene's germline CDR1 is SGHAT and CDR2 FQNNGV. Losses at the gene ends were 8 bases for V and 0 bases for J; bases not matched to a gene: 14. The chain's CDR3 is CASRLLSGGSSSYNEQFF. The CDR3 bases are TGTGCCAGCCGACTTCTTAGCGGGGGATCGAGCTCCTACAATGAGCAGTTCTTC.

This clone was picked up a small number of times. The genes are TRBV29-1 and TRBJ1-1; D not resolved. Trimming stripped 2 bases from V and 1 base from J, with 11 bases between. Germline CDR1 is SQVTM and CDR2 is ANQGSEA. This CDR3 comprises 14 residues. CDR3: CSVEKSLQNTEAFF. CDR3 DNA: TGCAGCGTTGAAAAAAGTCTGCAGAACACTGAAGCTTTCTTT.

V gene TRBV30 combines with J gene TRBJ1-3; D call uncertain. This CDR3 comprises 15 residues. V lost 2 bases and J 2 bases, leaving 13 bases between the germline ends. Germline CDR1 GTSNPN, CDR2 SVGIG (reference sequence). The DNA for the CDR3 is TGTGCCTGGAGTCAACTTCTGGGCCCTGGAAACACCATATATTTT. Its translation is CAWSQLLGPGNTIYF.

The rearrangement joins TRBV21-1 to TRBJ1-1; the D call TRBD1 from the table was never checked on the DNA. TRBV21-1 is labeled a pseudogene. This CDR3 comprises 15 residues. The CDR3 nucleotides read TGTGCCAGCAGCAAAGCTGGCAGGGGGCTCGTTGAAGCTTTCTTT. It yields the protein CASSKAGRGLVEAFF.

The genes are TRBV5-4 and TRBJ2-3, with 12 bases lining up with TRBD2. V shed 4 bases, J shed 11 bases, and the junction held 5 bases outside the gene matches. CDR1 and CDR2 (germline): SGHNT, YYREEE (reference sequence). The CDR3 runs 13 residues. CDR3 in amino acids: CASSRTSGTGQYF. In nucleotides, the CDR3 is TGTGCCAGCAGCAGGACTAGCGGGACGGGGCAGTATTTT. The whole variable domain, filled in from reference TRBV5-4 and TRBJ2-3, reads ETGVTQSPTHLIKTRGQQVTLRCSSQSGHNTVSWYQQALGQGPQFIFQYYREEENGRGNFPPRFSGLQFPNYSSELNVNALELDDSALYLCASSRTSGTGQYFGPGTRLTVL.

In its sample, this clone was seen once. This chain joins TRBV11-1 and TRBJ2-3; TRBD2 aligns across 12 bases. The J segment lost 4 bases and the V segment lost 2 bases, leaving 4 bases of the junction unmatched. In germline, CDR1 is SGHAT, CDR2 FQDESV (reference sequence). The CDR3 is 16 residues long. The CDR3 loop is CASSLRLAGGPDTQYF. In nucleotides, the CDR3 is TGTGCCAGCAGCTTAAGGCTAGCGGGAGGGCCAGATACGCAGTATTTT.

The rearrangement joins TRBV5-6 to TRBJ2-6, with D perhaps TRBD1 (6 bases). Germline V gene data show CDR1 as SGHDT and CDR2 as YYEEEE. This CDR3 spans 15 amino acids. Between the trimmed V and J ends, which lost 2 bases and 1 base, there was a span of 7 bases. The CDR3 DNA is TGTGCCAGCAGCTTACAGGGATCTGGGGCCAACGTCCTGACTTTC. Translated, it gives CASSLQGSGANVLTF.

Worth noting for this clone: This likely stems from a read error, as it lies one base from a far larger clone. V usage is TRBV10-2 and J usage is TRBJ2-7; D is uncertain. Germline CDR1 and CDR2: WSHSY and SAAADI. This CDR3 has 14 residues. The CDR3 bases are TGCGCCAACAGTGAACGAGGATCGGGCTACGAGCAGTACTTC. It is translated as CANSERGSGYEQYF.

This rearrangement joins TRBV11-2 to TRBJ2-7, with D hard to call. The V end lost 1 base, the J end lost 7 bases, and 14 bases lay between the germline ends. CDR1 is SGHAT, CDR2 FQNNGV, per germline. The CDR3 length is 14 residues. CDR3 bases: TGTGCCAGCAGCTTAGGGACGGCAGTCGGAGAGCAGTACTTC. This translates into CASSLGTAVGEQYF.

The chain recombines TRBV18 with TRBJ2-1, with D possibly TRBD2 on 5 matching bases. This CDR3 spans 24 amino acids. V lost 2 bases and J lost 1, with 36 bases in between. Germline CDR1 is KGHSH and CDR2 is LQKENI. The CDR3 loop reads CASSPGLREGVSGGRNLSYNEQFF. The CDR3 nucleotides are TGTGCCAGCTCACCAGGCCTCCGGGAAGGTGTGTCTGGCGGGCGTAATTTATCCTACAATGAGCAGTTCTTC. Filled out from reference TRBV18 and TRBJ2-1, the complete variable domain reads NAGVMQNPRHLVRRRGQEARLRCSPMKGHSHVYWYRQLPEEGLKFMVYLQKENIIDESGMPKERFSAEFPKEGPSILRIQQVVRGDSAAYFCASSPGLREGVSGGRNLSYNEQFFGPGTRLTVL.

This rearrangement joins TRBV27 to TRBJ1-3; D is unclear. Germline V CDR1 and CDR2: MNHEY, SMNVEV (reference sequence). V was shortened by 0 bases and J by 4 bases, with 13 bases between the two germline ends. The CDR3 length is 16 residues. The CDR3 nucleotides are TGTGCCAGCAGTTTATCGGGGAGGATCTGGGGAAACACCATATATTTT. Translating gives CASSLSGRIWGNTIYF.

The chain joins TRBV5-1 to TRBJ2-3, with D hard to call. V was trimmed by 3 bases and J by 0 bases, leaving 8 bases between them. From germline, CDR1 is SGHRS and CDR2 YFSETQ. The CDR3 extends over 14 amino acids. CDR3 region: CASSSQASTDTQYF. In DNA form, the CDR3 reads TGCGCCAGCAGCTCCCAAGCTAGCACAGATACGCAGTATTTT.

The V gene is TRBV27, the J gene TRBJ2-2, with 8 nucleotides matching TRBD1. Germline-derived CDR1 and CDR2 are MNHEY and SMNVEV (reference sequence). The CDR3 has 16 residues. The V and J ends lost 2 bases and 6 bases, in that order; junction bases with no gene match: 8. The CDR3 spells CASSLVRTGLSGELFF. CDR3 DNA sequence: TGTGCCAGCAGTTTAGTGCGGACAGGGCTTTCCGGGGAGCTGTTTTTT.

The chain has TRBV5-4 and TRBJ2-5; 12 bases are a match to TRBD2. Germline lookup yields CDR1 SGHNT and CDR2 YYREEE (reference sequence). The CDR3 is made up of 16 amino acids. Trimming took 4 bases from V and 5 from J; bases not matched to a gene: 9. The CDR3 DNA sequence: TGTGCCAGCAGCAAAGGACTAGCGGGAAGCGGGGAGACCCAGTACTTC. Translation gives CASSKGLAGSGETQYF.

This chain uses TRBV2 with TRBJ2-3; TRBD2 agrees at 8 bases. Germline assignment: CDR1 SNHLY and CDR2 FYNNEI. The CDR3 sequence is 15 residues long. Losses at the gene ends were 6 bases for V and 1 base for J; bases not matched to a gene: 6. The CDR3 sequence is CASRETGGGTDTQYF. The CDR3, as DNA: TGTGCCAGCAGGGAGACGGGGGGGGGCACAGATACGCAGTATTTT.

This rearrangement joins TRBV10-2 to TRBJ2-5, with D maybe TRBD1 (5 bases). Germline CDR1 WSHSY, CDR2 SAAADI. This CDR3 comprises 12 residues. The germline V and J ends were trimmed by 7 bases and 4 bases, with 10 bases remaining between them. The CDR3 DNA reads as TGCGCCAGCACTCAGCAGGGAGAGACCCAGTACTTC. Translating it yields CASTQQGETQYF.

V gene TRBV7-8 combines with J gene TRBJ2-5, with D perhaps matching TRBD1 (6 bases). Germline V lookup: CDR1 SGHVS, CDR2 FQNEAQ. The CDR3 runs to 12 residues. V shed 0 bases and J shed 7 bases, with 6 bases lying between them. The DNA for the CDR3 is TGTGCCAGCAGCTTAGCAGGGGGGACCCAGTACTTC. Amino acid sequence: CASSLAGGTQYF. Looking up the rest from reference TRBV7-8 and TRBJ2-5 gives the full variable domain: GAGVSQSPRYKVAKRGQDVALRCDPISGHVSLFWYQQALGQGPEFLTYFQNEAQLDKSGLPSDRFFAERPEGSVSTLKIQRTQQEDSAVYLCASSLAGGTQYFGPGTRLLVL.

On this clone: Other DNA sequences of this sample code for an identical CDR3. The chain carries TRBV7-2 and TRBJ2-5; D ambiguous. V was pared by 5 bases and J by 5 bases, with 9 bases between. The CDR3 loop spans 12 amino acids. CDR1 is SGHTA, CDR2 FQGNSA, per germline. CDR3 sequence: CASSLDRETQYF. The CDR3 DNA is TGTGCCAGCAGCCTTGACCGGGAGACCCAGTACTTC.

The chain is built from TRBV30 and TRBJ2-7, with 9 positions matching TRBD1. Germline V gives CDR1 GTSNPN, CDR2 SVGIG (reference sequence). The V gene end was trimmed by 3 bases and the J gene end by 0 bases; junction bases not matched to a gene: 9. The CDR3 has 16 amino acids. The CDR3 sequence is CAWRIPGQGFSYEQYF. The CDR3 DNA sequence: TGTGCCTGGAGAATCCCGGGACAGGGCTTCTCCTACGAGCAGTACTTC.

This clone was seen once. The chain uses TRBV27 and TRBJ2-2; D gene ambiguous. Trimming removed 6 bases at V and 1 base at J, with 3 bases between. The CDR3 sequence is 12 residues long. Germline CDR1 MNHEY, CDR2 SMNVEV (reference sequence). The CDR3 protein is CASRLNTGELFF. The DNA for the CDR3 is TGTGCCAGCAGACTGAACACCGGGGAGCTGTTTTTT.

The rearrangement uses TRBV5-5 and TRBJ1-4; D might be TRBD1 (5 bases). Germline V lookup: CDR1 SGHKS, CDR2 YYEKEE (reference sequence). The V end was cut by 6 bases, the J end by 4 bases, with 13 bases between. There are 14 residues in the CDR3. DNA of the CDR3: TGTGCCAGCACCAGGCAGGGCCTTAATGAAAAACTGTTTTTT. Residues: CASTRQGLNEKLFF.

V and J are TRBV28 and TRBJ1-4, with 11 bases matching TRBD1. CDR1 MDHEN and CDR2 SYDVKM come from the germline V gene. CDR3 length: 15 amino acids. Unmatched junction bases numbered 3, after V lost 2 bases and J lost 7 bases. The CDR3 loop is CASSLGGTGGEKLFF. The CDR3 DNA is TGTGCCAGCAGTTTAGGGGGGACAGGGGGTGAAAAACTGTTTTTT.

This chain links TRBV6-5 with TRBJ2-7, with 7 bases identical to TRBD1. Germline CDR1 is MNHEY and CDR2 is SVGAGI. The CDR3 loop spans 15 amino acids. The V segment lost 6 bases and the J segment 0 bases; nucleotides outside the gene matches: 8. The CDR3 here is CASRSTGVPSYEQYF. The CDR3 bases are TGTGCCAGCAGAAGCACAGGGGTGCCCTCCTACGAGCAGTACTTC.

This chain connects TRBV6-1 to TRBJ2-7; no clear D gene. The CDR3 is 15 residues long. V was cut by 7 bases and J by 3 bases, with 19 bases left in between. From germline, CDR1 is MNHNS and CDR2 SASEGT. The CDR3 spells CASTETRSRFYEQYF. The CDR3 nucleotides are TGTGCCAGCACCGAAACACGAAGCAGGTTCTACGAGCAGTACTTC.

As DNA, the CDR3 is TGCAGTGCTAGTAAATCCTACGAGCAGTACTTC. This encodes CSASKSYEQYF. The chain has TRBV20-1 and TRBJ2-7, with D unclear. The germline V gene encodes CDR1 DFQATT and CDR2 SNEGSKA (reference sequence). The CDR3 loop spans 11 amino acids. V dropped 3 bases and J dropped 1 base, with 4 bases sitting between them.

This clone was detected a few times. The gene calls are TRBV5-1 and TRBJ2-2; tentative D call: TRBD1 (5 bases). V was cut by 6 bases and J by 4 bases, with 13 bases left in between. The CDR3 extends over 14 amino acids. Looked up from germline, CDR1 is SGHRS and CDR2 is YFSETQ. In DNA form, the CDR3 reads TGCGCCAGCACCATAACGCAGGGCACCGGGGAGCTGTTTTTT. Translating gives CASTITQGTGELFF.

The CDR3 coding sequence is TGTGCTACCCACCGACTAGCCTATCGCACAGATACGCAGTATTTT. Its translation: CATHRLAYRTDTQYF. This rearrangement joins TRBV6-1 to TRBJ2-3, with TRBD2 identical over 7 bases. This CDR3 spans 15 amino acids. Germline V lookup: CDR1 MNHNS, CDR2 SASEGT.

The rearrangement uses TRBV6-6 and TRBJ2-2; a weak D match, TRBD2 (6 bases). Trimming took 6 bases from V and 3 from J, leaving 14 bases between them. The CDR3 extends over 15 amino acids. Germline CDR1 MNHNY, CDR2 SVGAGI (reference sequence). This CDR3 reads CASSRDLEDTGELFF. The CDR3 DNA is TGTGCCAGCAGCAGGGACTTAGAAGACACCGGGGAGCTGTTTTTT.

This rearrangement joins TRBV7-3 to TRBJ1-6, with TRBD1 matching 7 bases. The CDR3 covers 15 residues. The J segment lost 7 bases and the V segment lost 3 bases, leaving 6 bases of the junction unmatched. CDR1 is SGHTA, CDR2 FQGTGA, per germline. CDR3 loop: CASSLGYRGNSPLHF. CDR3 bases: TGTGCCAGCAGCTTGGGGTACAGGGGAAATTCACCCCTCCACTTT. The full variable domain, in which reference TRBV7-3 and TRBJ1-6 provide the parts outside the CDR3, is GAGVSQTPSNKVTEKGKYVELRCDPISGHTALYWYRQSLGQGPEFLIYFQGTGAADDSGLPNDRFFAVRPEGSVSTLKIQRTERGDSAVYLCASSLGYRGNSPLHFGNGTRLTVT.

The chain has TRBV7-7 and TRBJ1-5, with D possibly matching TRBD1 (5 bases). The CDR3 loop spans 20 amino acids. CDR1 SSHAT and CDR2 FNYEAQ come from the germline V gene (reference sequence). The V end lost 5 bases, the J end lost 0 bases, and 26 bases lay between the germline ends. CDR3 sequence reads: CASSPDLGGSLNNSNQPQHF. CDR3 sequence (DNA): TGTGCCAGCAGCCCAGATCTCGGGGGTAGCCTGAACAATAGCAATCAGCCCCAGCATTTT.

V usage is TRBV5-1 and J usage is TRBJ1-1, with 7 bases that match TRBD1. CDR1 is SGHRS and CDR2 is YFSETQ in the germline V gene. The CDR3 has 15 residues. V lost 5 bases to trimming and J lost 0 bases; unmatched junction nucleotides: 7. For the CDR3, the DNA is TGCGCCAGCAGTCCTACAGGGGTTGTGAACACTGAAGCTTTCTTT. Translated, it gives CASSPTGVVNTEAFF.

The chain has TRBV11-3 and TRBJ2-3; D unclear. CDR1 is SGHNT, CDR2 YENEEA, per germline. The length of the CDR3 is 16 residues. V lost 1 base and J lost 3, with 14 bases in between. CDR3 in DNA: TGTGCCAGCAGCTTAGGCGTCAGCGAAGTGACAGATACGCAGTATTTT. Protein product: CASSLGVSEVTDTQYF.